These T cell receptor beta chains were read from a single sample in a study of chemoradiotherapy in HPV16-positive cancers. Produced via immunoSEQ multiplex PCR; TCRdb's table is partial and in-frame only. The table shows 9,500 to 15,000 clones, with roughly 90% occurring only once. Sequencing used blood, obtained from a patient who underwent chemoradiotherapy. Receptor source: a human donor with HPV-associated anogenital cancer. Each CDR3 is given with its conserved first and last residue. Each record gives: J gene, V gene, CDR3 protein.

J: TRBJ2-3
V: TRBV7-6
CDR3: CASRRLAGVKDTQYF

J: TRBJ1-6
V: TRBV7-3
CDR3: CASSLTGVSPLHF

J: TRBJ1-2
V: TRBV7-2
CDR3: CASSPGFLARGYGYTF

J: TRBJ2-4
V: TRBV7-8
CDR3: CASSLGRPSADPDRKNIQYF

J: TRBJ2-7
V: TRBV5-1
CDR3: CASSLARYYEQYF

J: TRBJ2-7
V: TRBV13
CDR3: CASSPRGTGEPHEQYF

J: TRBJ2-3
V: TRBV11-3
CDR3: CASSTRDGAPPDTQYF

J: TRBJ1-5
V: TRBV2
CDR3: CASSDDGQPQHF

J: -
V: TRBV18
CDR3: CASSPWTAGIYEQYF

J: TRBJ2-3
V: TRBV29-1
CDR3: CSVGRHQNRDTQYF

J: TRBJ2-7
V: TRBV19
CDR3: CASSLQGYEQYF

J: TRBJ2-5
V: TRBV18
CDR3: CASSTVRANVGETQYF

J: TRBJ1-5
V: TRBV7-9
CDR3: CASSGEGGGNQPQHF

J: TRBJ2-1
V: TRBV30
CDR3: CAWRWMYNEQFF

J: TRBJ2-5
V: TRBV7-3
CDR3: CASSFFAGGAGETQYF

J: TRBJ2-7
V: TRBV5-1
CDR3: CASSLPGDEQYF

J: TRBJ1-1
V: TRBV18
CDR3: CASQPGRLSPADTLGPPEAFF

J: TRBJ1-1
V: TRBV11-1
CDR3: CASSLDGTGSLNTEAFF

J: TRBJ1-4
V: TRBV19
CDR3: CASSDRARGNTNEKLFF

J: TRBJ1-2
V: TRBV6-4
CDR3: CASSDPFFVLGGQAINYGYTF

J: TRBJ2-7
V: TRBV15
CDR3: CATSNGGTLYEQYF

J: TRBJ1-6
V: TRBV6-5
CDR3: CASSYSKGQGNSPLHF

J: TRBJ1-5
V: TRBV4-1
CDR3: CASSQGGRGGQPQHF

J: TRBJ2-1
V: TRBV7-8
CDR3: CASQLQGVFNNEQFF

J: TRBJ1-6
V: TRBV30
CDR3: CAWKSGTVNSPLHF

J: TRBJ2-2
V: TRBV6-5
CDR3: CASSYGSDGGGELFF

J: TRBJ2-2
V: TRBV27
CDR3: CASSFKSNTGELFF

J: TRBJ2-7
V: TRBV5-4
CDR3: CASSFGGRTYEQYF

J: TRBJ2-1
V: TRBV27
CDR3: CASSRPGGGQGEQFF

J: TRBJ1-1
V: TRBV7-9
CDR3: CASSPMDGNTEAFF

J: TRBJ1-1
V: TRBV19
CDR3: CASNQDRNTEAFF

J: TRBJ2-7
V: TRBV4-2
CDR3: CASSPQGRGIYEQYF

J: TRBJ2-2
V: TRBV27
CDR3: CASSLRQGGSDTGELFF